The sample holds many counts of the clone carrying this TCR beta chain. This entry is derived from a study of metastatic and nonmetastatic thyroid tumors. Each patient went into thyroid surgery without having received any treatment. The CDR3 spans 16 residues. Germline lookup yields CDR1 LNHDA and CDR2 SQIVND (reference sequence). V was pared by 3 bases and J by 0 bases, with 15 bases between. TCRdb reanalyzed the PCR reads via MiXCR. The sample lists 30,000 to 40,000 clones, roughly a sixth occurring once. The receptor comes from a male donor with papillary thyroid cancer or a benign thyroid nodule (not recorded which). Some clones in this sample may be carry-over from other donors' samples. Sequenced sample: blood. The chain uses TRBV19 and TRBJ2-7; D is unresolved. Here the CDR3 reads CASSIFRTARSYEQYF. The CDR3 DNA follows: TGTGCCAGTAGTATCTTCAGGACGGCACGCTCCTACGAGCAGTACTTC.